A selection of T cell receptor beta chains follows, all from one sample in a study of neurological immune-mediated disorders. TCRdb reprocessed the 5' RACE reads with MiXCR, giving one entry per CDR3 protein. The sample carries approximately 38,000 distinct CDR3 sequences, roughly 11% recorded once. The sequenced material came from CD4+ T cells from blood. The receptor source for this set is a woman aged 25 to 39 with HTLV-1-associated myelopathy (HAM/TSP). CDR3s include the opening cysteine and the closing phenylalanine or tryptophan. A D gene is named only where the DNA matches it firmly. Not every row has a clone size; where given, it reads once, few, many or a size class.

TRBV5-1	TRBD1	many	TRBJ1-1	TGCGCCAGCAGCTTGACAGGGGCACTGGGGACTGAAGCTTTCTTT	CASSLTGALGTEAFF
TRBV29-1	TRBD1	many	TRBJ2-1	TGCAGCGTTGAAGTGACAGGGCGCTACAATGAGCAGTTCTTC	CSVEVTGRYNEQFF
TRBV5-1	NA	NA	TRBJ1-5	TGCGCCAGCAGCTTGGAAGGGGTTATCAATCATCCCCAGCATTTT	CASSLEGVINHPQHF
TRBV5-4	NA	many	TRBJ1-1	TGTGCCAGCAGCCCCACCGGGGGCCTGAACACTGAAGCTTTCTTT	CASSPTGGLNTEAFF
TRBV4-2	NA	many	TRBJ2-3	TGTGCCAGCAGCCAAGATGGGACTGGGGACGATACGCAGTATTTT	CASSQDGTGDDTQYF
TRBV19	TRBD2	once	TRBJ2-4	TGTGCCAGTAGTATAGTCGAAGCGGGAGGAAACATTCAGTACTTC	CASSIVEAGGNIQYF
TRBV30	NA	many	TRBJ2-1	TGTGCCTGGAGTGGAGACAATGAGCAGTTCTTC	CAWSGDNEQFF
TRBV5-1	NA	many	TRBJ1-2	TGCGCCAGCAGCCCGGCCCAGGGGAGGAGCGGCTACACCTTC	CASSPAQGRSGYTF
TRBV5-1	NA	many	TRBJ2-3	TGCGCCAGCAGCTTGGCGGGGGGCAAGACAGATACGCAGTATTTT	CASSLAGGKTDTQYF
TRBV5-3	TRBD1	many	TRBJ1-2	TGTGCCAGAAGCTTGGGGAAGGACAGGCAAAGCGGTGGCTACACCTTC	CARSLGKDRQSGGYTF
TRBV5-1	NA	many	TRBJ1-1	TGCGCCAGCAGCACCACAGGGCCTGAAGCTTTCTTT	CASSTTGPEAFF
TRBV10-3	TRBD2	many	TRBJ2-7	TGTGCCTCTACCAAGATAGCGGGGGCAGGAGGCGAGCAGTACTTC	CASTKIAGAGGEQYF
TRBV27	TRBD2	many	TRBJ2-3	TGTGCCAGCAGGGACCCGGGGGGAGGGACAGATACGCAGTATTTT	CASRDPGGGTDTQYF
TRBV2	NA	many	TRBJ1-2	TGTGCCAGCATTCTCTCTGTACGGAGCGGCTACACCTTC	CASILSVRSGYTF
TRBV20-1	NA	many	TRBJ1-1	TGCAGTGCTAGGGTGCCAGTGAACACTGAAGCTTTCTTT	CSARVPVNTEAFF
TRBV14	TRBD2	many	TRBJ2-1	TGTGCCAGCAGCCAAATAGCGGGGAATGAGCAGTTCTTC	CASSQIAGNEQFF
TRBV5-1	NA	many	TRBJ2-3	TGCGCCAGCAGCTACCGGCCAGCAGATACGCAGTATTTT	CASSYRPADTQYF
TRBV5-1	NA	many	TRBJ2-3	TGCGCCAGCAGCTTGAGCGGGACAGGCCCAGCAGATACGCAGTATTTT	CASSLSGTGPADTQYF
TRBV30	NA	NA	TRBJ1-4	TGTGCCTGGAGTGCAGGGAGAAAACTGTTTTTT	CAWSAGRKLFF
TRBV5-1	NA	many	TRBJ2-3	TGCGCCAGCAGCCGAGGGCAGGGGGGCGCAGATACGCAGTATTTT	CASSRGQGGADTQYF
TRBV10-3	NA	many	TRBJ2-1	TGTGCCATCAGGGAAAATTACAATGAGCAGTTCTTC	CAIRENYNEQFF
TRBV12-3/TRBV12-4	TRBD1	many	TRBJ1-2	TGTGCCAGCAGTTTCGGACAGGGGGCGAACGGCTACACCTTC	CASSFGQGANGYTF
TRBV11-2	NA	many	TRBJ2-5	TGTGCCAGCAGCTTAGAACAACTAGCTCCCCAGTACTTC	CASSLEQLAPQYF
TRBV20-1	NA	many	TRBJ1-1	TGCACATCCCGGGGGCAGGGGATCGGTGAAGCTTTCTTT	CTSRGQGIGEAFF
TRBV5-5	NA	many	TRBJ1-1	TGTGCCAGCAGCCCCCGGTTGACGGCTGAAGCTTTCTTT	CASSPRLTAEAFF
TRBV20-1	TRBD2	many	TRBJ2-7	TGCAGTGCTAGGAGAATAGCGGGGGAATACGAGCAGTACTTC	CSARRIAGEYEQYF
TRBV7-2	NA	many	TRBJ2-7	TGTGCCAACGAAAGAAATACCGGCTCCTACGAGCAGTACTTC	CANERNTGSYEQYF
TRBV12-3/TRBV12-4	NA	many	TRBJ1-6	TGTGCCAGCAGTTTTCGGGGATGGAATTCACCCCTCCACTTT	CASSFRGWNSPLHF